This T cell receptor (beta chain) was identified in a study of T cell repertoires in aging, cancer and after chemotherapy. Peripheral blood genomic DNA, not sorted cells or RNA, was the template. Rearranged V-D-J TRB sequences were amplified with a mixed TRB-A/B primer pool. TCRdb reprocessed the multiplex PCR reads with MiXCR, giving one entry per CDR3 protein. The table lists 4,500 to 5,000 distinct CDR3 sequences, about 33% of them singletons. This CDR3 has 15 residues. Looked up from germline, CDR1 is MNHEY and CDR2 is SVGAGI. Trimming removed 4 bases from V and 3 bases from J; junction bases left unmatched: 6. A remark on this clonotype: A much larger clone lies a single base off, so this may be a read error.

Sequenced material: blood. The receptor was derived from a human donor with a blood cancer. The chain combines TRBV6-5 with TRBJ2-1, with 7 bases identical to TRBD1. The CDR3 loop is CASSLGGGGYNEQFF. The CDR3 coding sequence is TGTGCCAGCAGTTTAGGGGGCGGAGGCTACAATGAGCAGTTCTTC.